Below, one T cell receptor beta chain is given with its context. Original analysis: For nucleated cells, counts were estimated from reference gene primer amplification. The data were produced by immunoSEQ multiplex PCR, yet TCRdb's version contains in-frame clones alone and is incomplete. Clonal size and the V and J genes are those of that table, whereas D and trimming came from the DNA. Among some 150,000 clones, roughly 86% were seen once, and the ten largest hold about 5.8%. This specimen belongs to a study of blood T cell repertoires in COVID-19. Study details: In each case, the material was cDNA or gDNA derived from T cells, B-cell-depleted T cells, or PBMCs.

The V segment lost 4 bases and the J segment 6 bases; nucleotides outside the gene matches: 10. The CDR3 extends over 14 amino acids. The germline gives CDR1 SGDLS, CDR2 YYNGEE. This chain links TRBV9 with TRBJ2-7; 7 bases are a match to TRBD2. The clonotype originates from a human donor in a cohort sampled during active COVID-19. Material: peripheral blood. CDR3 in amino acids: CASSQRGGTGEQYF. CDR3 sequence (DNA): TGTGCCAGCAGCCAGCGCGGGGGAACGGGCGAGCAGTACTTC.